This T cell receptor (beta chain) originates from a study of blood T cell repertoires in COVID-19. Study as a whole: The samples span acute and convalescent COVID-19 from the United States, Italy and Spain.

Per the study methods: Estimated nucleated cell counts came from reference gene primer amplification. Only in-frame clones appear in the TCRdb table, and some are missing; sequencing was by immunoSEQ multiplex PCR. That table supplies the V and J calls and clone size; D and trimming were determined from the DNA. The repertoire holds some 93,000 clones, with about 89% as singletons. The length of the CDR3 is 14 residues. Germline lookup yields CDR1 LNHDA and CDR2 SQIVND (reference sequence). V lost 2 bases and J 5 bases, leaving 12 bases between the germline ends. The chain couples TRBV19 to TRBJ2-5; D perhaps matches TRBD2 (6 bases). The sample taken for sequencing was peripheral blood. The sequence came from a man aged 50-60 years with acute or convalescent COVID-19. The CDR3 sequence: CASSIHGSEETQYF. CDR3 DNA sequence: TGTGCCAGTAGTATACACGGGAGCGAGGAGACCCAGTACTTC.